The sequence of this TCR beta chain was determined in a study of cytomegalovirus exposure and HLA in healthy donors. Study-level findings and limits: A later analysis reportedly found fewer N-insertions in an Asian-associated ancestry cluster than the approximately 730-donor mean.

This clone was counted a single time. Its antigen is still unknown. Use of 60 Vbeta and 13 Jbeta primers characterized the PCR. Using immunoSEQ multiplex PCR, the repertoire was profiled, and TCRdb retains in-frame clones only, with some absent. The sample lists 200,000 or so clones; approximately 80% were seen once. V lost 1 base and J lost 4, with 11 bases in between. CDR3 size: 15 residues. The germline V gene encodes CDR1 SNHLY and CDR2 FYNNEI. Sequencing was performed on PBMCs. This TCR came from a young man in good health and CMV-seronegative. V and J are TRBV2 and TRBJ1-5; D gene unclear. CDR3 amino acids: CASSEGGGENQPQHF. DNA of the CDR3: TGTGCCAGCAGTGAAGGAGGCGGGGAGAATCAGCCCCAGCATTTT. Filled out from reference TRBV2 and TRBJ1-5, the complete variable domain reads EPEVTQTPSHQVTQMGQEVILRCVPISNHLYFYWYRQILGQKVEFLVSFYNNEISEKSEIFDDQFSVERPDGSNFTLKIRSTKLEDSAMYFCASSEGGGENQPQHFGDGTRLSIL.